One and the same sample provided the 19 T cell receptor beta chains below, sequenced in a study of OX40 agonist ivuxolimab in advanced cancers. Measured with immunoSEQ multiplex PCR; TCRdb has only the in-frame clones, and not every one. The sample consists of tens of thousands of clones, less than 90% of them appearing once. The sample in question was CD4+ or CD8+ T cells sorted from blood, obtained in a trial of the OX40 agonist ivuxolimab. These receptors originate from an adult with an advanced solid tumor such as melanoma, head and neck, liver or kidney cancer.

The chain links TRBV7-6 to TRBJ2-1; 13 nucleotides match TRBD2. CDR3 length: 19 amino acids. The germline V gene has CDR1 SGHVS and CDR2 FNYEAQ. V was clipped by 2 bases and J by 6 bases; unmatched bases: 13. The CDR3 region has the DNA TGTGCCAGCAGCTTAAGGGGACTAGCGGGAAGCATGTTGGGCAATGAGCAGTTCTTC. The encoded protein is CASSLRGLAGSMLGNEQFF.

The chain has TRBV5-6 and TRBJ1-2, with 7 bases that match TRBD1. V dropped 2 bases and J dropped 6; count of bases not matched to a gene: 4. CDR1 and CDR2 from the germline V gene are SGHDT and YYEEEE. CDR3 length: 13 amino acids. CDR3 coding DNA: TGTGCCAGCAGCTTAGCAGGACAGGATGGCTACACCTTC. Protein: CASSLAGQDGYTF.

The V gene is TRBV7-8, the J gene TRBJ2-1; unclear D gene. CDR3 length: 15 residues. CDR1 and CDR2 from the germline V gene are SGHVS and FQNEAQ. The V gene lost 5 bases and the J gene lost 4 bases, with 15 bases spanning the gap. The CDR3 reads CASSPRQGPYNEQFF. The CDR3 bases are TGTGCCAGCAGCCCCCGGCAAGGGCCTTACAATGAGCAGTTCTTC.

The rearrangement joins TRBV11-1 to TRBJ2-7, with 7 bases aligning to TRBD2. The CDR3 length is 14 residues. The germline V gene has CDR1 SGHAT and CDR2 FQDESV (reference sequence). The ends lost 5 bases at V and 3 bases at J; junction bases unmatched: 7. CDR3 amino acids: CASSERGGFYEQYF. Here the CDR3 DNA reads TGTGCCAGCAGCGAACGGGGAGGGTTCTACGAGCAGTACTTC.

V and J are TRBV27 and TRBJ2-1, with D possibly TRBD1 on 5 matching bases. Germline assignment: CDR1 MNHEY and CDR2 SMNVEV (reference sequence). This CDR3 comprises 17 residues. Trimming took 5 bases from V and 7 from J, leaving 24 bases between them. As DNA, the CDR3 is TGTGCCAGCAGTCTCATTATGGGCCCCAACAGGCTAAATGAGCAGTTCTTC. Translation: CASSLIMGPNRLNEQFF.

The chain carries TRBV28 and TRBJ1-3, with TRBD1 matching 9 bases. This CDR3 is 15 amino acids long. V shed 5 bases, J shed 4 bases, and the junction held 6 bases outside the gene matches. Germline V gene data show CDR1 as MDHEN and CDR2 as SYDVKM. DNA for the CDR3: TGTGCCAGCAGTGGGACAGGGTTAATGGGAAACACCATATATTTT. Amino acids: CASSGTGLMGNTIYF.

The table lists this clone with a count of one. The chain joins TRBV7-9 to TRBJ2-2; a possible D gene is TRBD2 (5 bases). The CDR3 contains 17 residues. V was trimmed by 4 bases and J by 4 bases, leaving 19 bases between them. Germline assignment: CDR1 SEHNR and CDR2 FQNEAQ (reference sequence). The CDR3 loop reads CASSSTSSPSGTGELFF. CDR3 DNA sequence: TGTGCCAGCAGCTCGACCTCTAGCCCATCAGGCACCGGGGAGCTGTTTTTT.

The V call is TRBV4-1, the J call TRBJ2-7; tentatively, D is TRBD1 (5 bases). CDR1 is MGHRA and CDR2 is YSYEKL in the germline V gene. CDR3 size: 13 residues. V gave up 8 bases and J gave up 3 bases, with 14 bases separating them. The CDR3 bases are TGCGCCAGCTCACCCGACAGTTTCTACGAGCAGTACTTC. Amino acid sequence: CASSPDSFYEQYF.

This chain connects TRBV27 to TRBJ2-2; no clear D gene. Between the trimmed V and J ends, which lost 5 bases and 0 bases, there was a span of 16 bases. The CDR3 sequence is 17 residues long. CDR1 and CDR2 (germline): MNHEY, SMNVEV (reference sequence). CDR3: CASSLILVGTNTGELFF. CDR3 DNA: TGTGCCAGCAGTCTTATCCTTGTAGGAACGAACACCGGGGAGCTGTTTTTT.

This clone was seen more than once but under ten times. CDR3 in DNA: TGTGCCAGCAGCTTGGTAGAGGGGAGTTATAATTCACCCCTCCACTTT. Its protein product is CASSLVEGSYNSPLHF. This sequence joins TRBV5-6 and TRBJ1-6; tentatively, D is TRBD1 (5 bases). CDR3 size: 16 residues. Germline CDR1 SGHDT, CDR2 YYEEEE. Deletions cut 0 bases from V and 4 bases from J, with 11 bases between.

V usage is TRBV9 and J usage is TRBJ2-1, with a possible D match to TRBD2 (7 bases). V was pared by 0 bases and J by 4 bases, with 11 bases between. Germline V gives CDR1 SGDLS, CDR2 YYNGEE. CDR3 length: 15 amino acids. CDR3 coding DNA: TGTGCCAGCAGCGTAGGGGGAGGGGGGTACAATGAGCAGTTCTTC. Translating it yields CASSVGGGGYNEQFF.

CDR3 sequence reads: CAIDGDTQYF. CDR3 bases: TGTGCCATCGATGGAGATACGCAGTATTTT. This sequence joins TRBV28 and TRBJ2-3; D unresolved. Germline loops: CDR1 MDHEN, CDR2 SYDVKM. Trimming removed 10 bases from V and 5 bases from J, with 7 bases in between. CDR3 length: 10 amino acids.

The genes are TRBV7-9 and TRBJ2-1; D might be TRBD1 or TRBD2, each matching 6 bases. This CDR3 is 13 amino acids long. Germline V lookup: CDR1 SEHNR, CDR2 FQNEAQ (reference sequence). The CDR3 sequence is CASTRDTVAEQFF. The CDR3 DNA sequence: TGTGCATCTACGCGGGACACCGTCGCTGAGCAGTTCTTC.

The V gene is TRBV15, the J gene TRBJ2-1; 12 nucleotides align to TRBD2. Trimming cost V 2 bases and J 7 bases; bases outside gene matches: 3. Germline loops: CDR1 LNHNV, CDR2 YYDKDF (reference sequence). The CDR3 contains 15 residues. CDR3 nucleotides: TGTGCCACCAGCAGAAGGACTAGCGGGATTAATGAGCAGTTCTTC. Its protein is CATSRRTSGINEQFF.

In this sample, this clone turned up once. The chain combines TRBV27 with TRBJ1-5; D is unclear. The CDR3 runs to 15 residues. V lost 4 bases, J lost 0 bases, and 10 bases lay in between. Germline V lookup: CDR1 MNHEY, CDR2 SMNVEV (reference sequence). As DNA, the CDR3 is TGTGCCAGCAGTTCATACAGAGATAGCAATCAGCCCCAGCATTTT. The encoded protein is CASSSYRDSNQPQHF.

This sequence joins TRBV19 and TRBJ1-1; the D is unclear. There are 17 residues in the CDR3. The V end lost 1 base, the J end lost 0 bases, and 15 bases lay between the germline ends. CDR1 and CDR2 from the germline V gene are LNHDA and SQIVND (reference sequence). The CDR3 DNA reads as TGTGCCAGTAGTATAGCCCTCTACAGAATAATGAACACTGAAGCTTTCTTT. This translates into CASSIALYRIMNTEAFF.

The chain uses TRBV27 and TRBJ2-1, with TRBD2 identical over 13 bases. Trimming at V came to 4 bases and at J to 7 bases, leaving 4 bases not matched to a gene. Looked up from germline, CDR1 is MNHEY and CDR2 is SMNVEV (reference sequence). The CDR3 length is 15 residues. This CDR3 reads CASSSGLAGLNEQFF. Here the CDR3 DNA reads TGTGCCAGCAGTTCGGGACTAGCGGGATTGAATGAGCAGTTCTTC.

V and J are TRBV7-9 and TRBJ1-1, with 7 bases lining up with TRBD1. Per the germline V gene, CDR1 is SEHNR and CDR2 is FQNEAQ (reference sequence). This CDR3 has 11 amino acids. The ends lost 7 bases at V and 7 bases at J; junction bases unmatched: 3. CDR3 protein: CASTRQGEAFF. The CDR3 nucleotides read TGTGCCAGCACCAGACAGGGTGAAGCTTTCTTT.

The chain has TRBV4-3 and TRBJ2-5; D may match TRBD1 or TRBD2 (5 bases each). V was clipped by 0 bases and J by 5 bases, with 10 bases between them. The CDR3 runs to 14 residues. Looked up from germline, CDR1 is LGHNA and CDR2 is YSLEER. In nucleotides, the CDR3 is TGCGCCAGCAGCCAAGATCGTTGGGACGAGACCCAGTACTTC. It yields the protein CASSQDRWDETQYF.